There are many counts of the clone carrying this T cell receptor beta chain. Its target is unknown. CDR3 length: 15 amino acids. CDR1 and CDR2 from the germline V gene are GTSNPN and SVGIG (reference sequence). V lost 0 bases and J lost 0, with 11 bases in between. A single record per CDR3 protein comes from TCRdb applying MiXCR to the PCR reads. The table includes 40,000 or so distinct CDR3 sequences, roughly 19% detected once. These data come from a study of molecular identifiers for immune sequencing clone quantification. For the study at large: Naive CD8 cell RNA, from roughly 20,000 or 100,000 cells, was split five ways in replicates, with four sequenced.

Sorted cell numbers of about 19,000 to 1,000,000, with 10%, 30% or 50% RNA, served as input for naive CD8 libraries. Sorting isolated naive CD8 T cells as CD8+CD4-CCR7+CD45RA+ events. Study results and caveats: A shared barcode on identical TCR molecules could lead to underestimated sizes for highly expanded clones.

Sequenced: naive CD8+ T cells from blood, with Jurkat cell RNA spiked in. The subset was: FACS-sorted CD8+CD4-CCR7+CD45RA+ naive T cells. The origin of this receptor is a human donor in good health. Some libraries in this study had Jurkat cell RNA spiked in. The chain carries TRBV30 and TRBJ1-2; D ambiguous. CDR3 region: CAWSVPEGANYGYTF. CDR3 DNA: TGTGCCTGGAGTGTACCAGAGGGAGCTAACTATGGCTACACCTTC.